The 31 T cell receptor beta chains below were found in one sample sequenced in a study of T cells in localized non-small cell lung cancer (dated by TCRdb to 2018 to 2021). Receptor amplification or capture employed the immunoSEQ multiplex PCR assay. TCRdb holds this immuneACCESS table with in-frame rearrangements only. Some clones are missing; in checked studies, unresolved V genes explain under half, and the rest has no known cause. This sample is represented by tens of thousands of clones; roughly 94% of them were singletons. Roughly 0.7% of the sample is taken by the ten largest. Here the sequenced sample was peripheral blood, taken before any cancer treatment. The source of these receptors is a woman aged 35 to 70 with stage I lung adenocarcinoma.

The genes are TRBV11-3 and TRBJ2-7; weak D call: TRBD1 (7 bases). The CDR3 contains 15 residues. Between the trimmed V and J ends, which lost 3 bases and 0 bases, there was a span of 12 bases. CDR1 and CDR2 from the germline V gene are SGHNT and YENEEA. The CDR3 loop is CASSLQGGSSYEQYF. The CDR3 region has the DNA TGTGCCAGCAGCTTGCAGGGGGGCAGCTCCTACGAGCAGTACTTC.

The CDR3 bases are TGTGCCAGCAGCCTGGCGGGTGGGTCTGGCTACACCTTC. Translated, it gives CASSLAGGSGYTF. The chain couples TRBV5-6 to TRBJ1-2, with no clear D. The CDR3 sequence is 13 residues long. The germline V gene has CDR1 SGHDT and CDR2 YYEEEE. V was clipped by 4 bases and J by 7 bases, with 14 bases between them.

This clone has a handful of counts. The chain couples TRBV7-2 to TRBJ1-2; D is undetermined. Trimming shortened V by 4 bases and J by 2 bases, and 8 bases separated the two germline ends. The CDR3 extends over 13 amino acids. The V gene's germline CDR1 is SGHTA and CDR2 FQGNSA. In DNA form, the CDR3 reads TGTGCCAGCAGCTCCGGGAGGAACTATGGCTACACCTTC. This translates into CASSSGRNYGYTF.

This chain joins TRBV4-3 and TRBJ1-2; D is perhaps TRBD1 (5 bases). This CDR3 spans 15 amino acids. CDR1 and CDR2 (germline): LGHNA, YSLEER. Trimming shortened V by 4 bases and J by 5 bases, and 17 bases separated the two germline ends. The CDR3 protein is CASSRTTTGFYGYTF. The CDR3, as DNA: TGCGCCAGCAGCCGAACCACAACAGGTTTTTATGGCTACACCTTC.

The chain combines TRBV11-2 with TRBJ2-1, with D perhaps matching TRBD2 (6 bases). Trimming took 1 base from V and 13 from J, leaving 14 bases between them. Germline V gives CDR1 SGHAT, CDR2 FQNNGV. This CDR3 has 13 amino acids. The CDR3 region has the DNA TGTGCCAGCAGCTTAGCGGGAGCAGGCCGACAGTTCTTC. It codes for CASSLAGAGRQFF.

V gene TRBV10-3 combines with J gene TRBJ1-1; weak D call: TRBD1 (5 bases). The CDR3 length is 15 residues. Trimming cost V 8 bases and J 0 bases, with 16 bases left between them. The germline CDR1 and CDR2 sequences are ENHRY and SYGVKD. The CDR3 DNA reads TGTGCCATCGGTCTAGGGGAATTGATGAACACTGAAGCTTTCTTT. Residues: CAIGLGELMNTEAFF.

The V call is TRBV15, the J call TRBJ1-5; D is uncertain. The V end was cut by 1 base, the J end by 0 bases, with 10 bases between. The CDR3 is made up of 16 amino acids. CDR1 and CDR2 from the germline V gene are LNHNV and YYDKDF (reference sequence). Here the CDR3 DNA reads TGTGCCACCAGCAGAGGAGGGCTGTATAGCAATCAGCCCCAGCATTTT. Translated: CATSRGGLYSNQPQHF.

The V and J genes are TRBV18 and TRBJ1-2; 7 nucleotides line up with TRBD1. CDR3 length: 15 amino acids. The germline CDR1 and CDR2 sequences are KGHSH and LQKENI. The junction had 10 bases not matched to a gene; V was cut back by 6 bases and J by 3 bases. The CDR3 nucleotides are TGTGCCAGCTCCGCGGGACAGCTGTGGGACTATGGCTACACCTTC. Its protein is CASSAGQLWDYGYTF.

The chain joins TRBV11-3 to TRBJ2-3; D is possibly TRBD2 (5 bases). Germline assignment: CDR1 SGHNT and CDR2 YENEEA. The CDR3 sequence is 13 residues long. The V and J ends lost 5 bases and 0 bases respectively, with 6 bases between them. In DNA form, the CDR3 reads TGTGCCAGCAGCCGAGGGAGCACAGATACGCAGTATTTT. It translates to CASSRGSTDTQYF.

CDR3 sequence reads: CASSLNLANSGNTIYF. In nucleotides, the CDR3 is TGTGCCAGCAGCTTAAATCTGGCCAACTCTGGAAACACCATATATTTT. This chain connects TRBV7-9 to TRBJ1-3; D gene uncertain. CDR3 length equals 16 residues. CDR1 is SEHNR and CDR2 is FQNEAQ in the germline V gene (reference sequence). V was cut by 2 bases and J by 0 bases, with 11 bases left in between.

This chain joins TRBV19 and TRBJ2-2; TRBD2 agrees at 7 bases. The CDR3 runs to 13 residues. V lost 5 bases to trimming and J lost 6 bases; unmatched junction nucleotides: 3. Germline V gene data show CDR1 as LNHDA and CDR2 as SQIVND (reference sequence). This CDR3 reads CASSWEGAGELFF. CDR3 coding DNA: TGTGCCAGTAGTTGGGAGGGTGCCGGGGAGCTGTTTTTT. Full variable domain (missing parts from reference TRBV19 and TRBJ2-2): DGGITQSPKYLFRKEGQNVTLSCEQNLNHDAMYWYRQDPGQGLRLIYYSQIVNDFQKGDIAEGYSVSREKKESFPLTVTSAQKNPTAFYLCASSWEGAGELFFGEGSRLTVL.

The rearrangement uses TRBV7-9 and TRBJ1-1; 7 nucleotides agree with TRBD1. CDR1 SEHNR and CDR2 FQNEAQ come from the germline V gene (reference sequence). The V and J ends lost 5 bases and 4 bases, in that order; junction bases with no gene match: 13. This CDR3 spans 16 amino acids. CDR3 region: CASSPNRGRGGTEAFF. The CDR3 bases are TGTGCCAGCAGCCCAAACAGGGGACGGGGTGGCACTGAAGCTTTCTTT.

The V gene is TRBV9, the J gene TRBJ2-2; 7 bases map to TRBD2. V lost 2 bases and J lost 5; bases outside the gene matches: 3. The CDR3 consists of 14 residues. Germline CDR1 is SGDLS and CDR2 is YYNGEE. Written as DNA, the CDR3 is TGTGCCAGCAGCGTGATTAGCGGGACCGGGGAGCTGTTTTTT. It encodes CASSVISGTGELFF.

The V gene is TRBV5-8, the J gene TRBJ2-4; 8 bases line up with TRBD1. CDR3 length: 16 residues. From germline, CDR1 is SGHTS and CDR2 YDEGEE. Losses at the gene ends were 5 bases for V and 1 base for J; bases not matched to a gene: 8. In nucleotides, the CDR3 is TGTGCCAGCAGAAGCCGGGACAGGTCTGCCAAAAACATTCAGTACTTC. It specifies CASRSRDRSAKNIQYF.

This clone has just one count. This rearrangement joins TRBV5-1 to TRBJ2-2; TRBD2 agrees at 11 bases. This CDR3 has 17 amino acids. V was pared by 0 bases and J by 6 bases, with 7 bases of the junction left unmatched. Germline CDR1 and CDR2: SGHRS and YFSETQ. The CDR3 DNA follows: TGCGCCAGCAGCTTGGACACTAGCGGGAGTCCTTCCGGGGAGCTGTTTTTT. This sequence encodes CASSLDTSGSPSGELFF.

The chain links TRBV27 to TRBJ2-3; D possibly uses TRBD1 or TRBD2 (6 bases each). Trimming took 7 bases from V and 2 from J, leaving 25 bases between them. The CDR3 extends over 18 amino acids. Looked up from germline, CDR1 is MNHEY and CDR2 is SMNVEV (reference sequence). Here the CDR3 DNA reads TGTGCCAGCAATCGGGGTTTGATTAGGGGGGACCTCACAGATACGCAGTATTTT. Translation: CASNRGLIRGDLTDTQYF.

This sequence joins TRBV6-6 and TRBJ2-1, with TRBD1 matching 7 bases. This CDR3 has 16 amino acids. Germline V lookup: CDR1 MNHNY, CDR2 SVGAGI (reference sequence). J was trimmed by 8 bases and V by 0 bases; bases with no gene match: 10. The CDR3: CASSYSETGRYYEQFF. The CDR3 nucleotides are TGTGCCAGCAGTTACTCCGAGACAGGGCGGTACTATGAGCAGTTCTTC.

V usage is TRBV27 and J usage is TRBJ2-7; D might be TRBD1 (6 bases). V dropped 5 bases and J dropped 1 base, with 9 bases sitting between them. CDR1 is MNHEY, CDR2 SMNVEV, per germline (reference sequence). There are 13 residues in the CDR3. The CDR3 reads CASSLDSSYEQYF. The CDR3 DNA sequence: TGTGCCAGCAGTCTGGACAGTTCCTACGAGCAGTACTTC.

This chain joins TRBV4-3 and TRBJ1-2; D is uncertain. The CDR3 consists of 16 residues. Trimming shortened V by 0 bases and J by 1 base, and 12 bases separated the two germline ends. Germline values: CDR1 LGHNA, CDR2 YSLEER. CDR3 coding DNA: TGCGCCAGCAGCCAAGATCTCTTGGTTAATAACTATGGCTACACCTTC. It codes for CASSQDLLVNNYGYTF.

The chain is built from TRBV6-5 and TRBJ2-1, with TRBD1 identical over 8 bases. Germline CDR1 reads MNHEY; CDR2 reads SVGAGI. V shed 3 bases, J shed 1 base, and the junction held 5 bases outside the gene matches. The CDR3 spans 16 residues. The CDR3 nucleotides read TGTGCCAGCAGTTATCATACAGGGGGGTCCTACAATGAGCAGTTCTTC. Its protein is CASSYHTGGSYNEQFF.

V gene TRBV6-5 combines with J gene TRBJ1-1, with a possible D match to TRBD1 (6 bases). Germline V lookup: CDR1 MNHEY, CDR2 SVGAGI. Trimming stripped 2 bases from V and 3 bases from J, with 10 bases between. The CDR3 is 14 residues long. CDR3 nucleotides: TGTGCCAGCAGTTACCCCCCAGGGGACACTGAAGCTTTCTTT. Amino acids: CASSYPPGDTEAFF.

The J gene is TRBJ1-1, the V gene TRBV28; perhaps TRBD1 as D (5 bases). In germline, CDR1 is MDHEN, CDR2 SYDVKM. This CDR3 spans 11 amino acids. V gave up 9 bases and J gave up 11 bases, with 16 bases separating them. CDR3 sequence: CASKGALGAFF. The DNA for the CDR3 is TGTGCCAGTAAAGGGGCGCTCGGTGCTTTCTTT.

The V and J genes are TRBV18 and TRBJ2-4, with 8 bases aligning to TRBD2. Germline trimming cut 3 bases from V and 1 base from J; bases unmatched to any gene: 5. This CDR3 comprises 16 residues. Germline CDR1 is KGHSH and CDR2 is LQKENI. The CDR3: CASSPPGGRAKNIQYF. In DNA, the CDR3 is TGTGCCAGCTCACCCCCGGGCGGGAGGGCCAAAAACATTCAGTACTTC.

The chain's CDR3 is CASSVLAGNTEAFF. The CDR3 DNA reads as TGTGCCAGCAGCGTATTAGCGGGGAACACTGAAGCTTTCTTT. The gene calls are TRBV9 and TRBJ1-1; no clear D gene. V was pared by 1 base and J by 1 base, with 8 bases between. This CDR3 comprises 14 residues. Germline assignment: CDR1 SGDLS and CDR2 YYNGEE.

The rearrangement links TRBV11-3 to TRBJ2-2, with D perhaps being TRBD1 or TRBD2 (5 bases each). V lost 3 bases to trimming and J lost 6 bases, with 8 bases between them. Looked up from germline, CDR1 is SGHNT and CDR2 is YENEEA. This CDR3 comprises 13 residues. CDR3 nucleotides: TGTGCCAGCAGCTTCCGGGACCCCGGGGAGCTGTTTTTT. Protein product: CASSFRDPGELFF.

J is TRBJ2-2 and V is TRBV7-2; possibly TRBD2 for D (6 bases). Germline V gene lookup returns CDR1 SGHTA and CDR2 FQGNSA. V lost 5 bases and J lost 4, with 11 bases in between. The CDR3 spans 14 residues. The CDR3 reads CASSPGVTTGELFF. CDR3 nucleotides: TGTGCCAGCAGCCCGGGGGTTACCACCGGGGAGCTGTTTTTT.

The CDR3 DNA is TGTGCCAGTAGTGAGTCACGGTTACTTAAGAACACTGAAGCTTTCTTT. Residues: CASSESRLLKNTEAFF. This sequence joins TRBV19 and TRBJ1-1; D remains unclear. Trimming removed 5 bases at V and 1 base at J, with 17 bases between. Germline V gene data show CDR1 as LNHDA and CDR2 as SQIVND (reference sequence). This CDR3 is built from 16 residues. The whole variable domain, filled in from reference TRBV19 and TRBJ1-1, reads DGGITQSPKYLFRKEGQNVTLSCEQNLNHDAMYWYRQDPGQGLRLIYYSQIVNDFQKGDIAEGYSVSREKKESFPLTVTSAQKNPTAFYLCASSESRLLKNTEAFFGQGTRLTVV.

V usage is TRBV9 and J usage is TRBJ2-7; 9 bases map to TRBD1. J was trimmed by 6 bases and V by 4 bases; bases with no gene match: 5. Per the germline V gene, CDR1 is SGDLS and CDR2 is YYNGEE. The CDR3 totals 13 residues. Here the CDR3 reads CASSRTGAGEQYF. The CDR3 DNA reads as TGTGCCAGCAGCAGGACAGGGGCGGGCGAGCAGTACTTC.

This chain uses TRBV28 with TRBJ2-7; 7 nucleotides line up with TRBD1. Germline CDR1 MDHEN, CDR2 SYDVKM. Unmatched junction bases numbered 4, after V lost 3 bases and J lost 2 bases. This CDR3 is 14 amino acids long. As DNA, the CDR3 is TGTGCCAGCAGTTTCCGGGACAGAGCCTACGAGCAGTACTTC. Protein: CASSFRDRAYEQYF. Filled out from reference TRBV28 and TRBJ2-7, the complete variable domain reads DVKVTQSSRYLVKRTGEKVFLECVQDMDHENMFWYRQDPGLGLRLIYFSYDVKMKEKGDIPEGYSVSREKKERFSLILESASTNQTSMYLCASSFRDRAYEQYFGPGTRLTVT.

CDR3 nucleotides: TGTGCCAGCAGCACCAGACAGGGACTCATATATTTT. Protein sequence: CASSTRQGLIYF. V is TRBV7-9 and J is TRBJ1-3, with 7 bases lining up with TRBD1. The germline gives CDR1 SEHNR, CDR2 FQNEAQ (reference sequence). V was clipped by 5 bases and J by 12 bases; unmatched bases: 7. The CDR3 totals 12 residues.

The DNA of the CDR3 is TGTGCCAGCAGTCCGTTAGTAAGGACCTACAATGAGCAGTTCTTC. Protein sequence: CASSPLVRTYNEQFF. This rearrangement joins TRBV14 to TRBJ2-1; D is ambiguous. In germline, CDR1 is SGHDN, CDR2 FVKESK. The CDR3 spans 15 residues. Trimming cost V 6 bases and J 2 bases, with 14 bases left between them.